A selection of T cell receptor beta chains follows, all from one sample in a study of shared clonotypes between healthy human individuals. Profiling relied on immunoSEQ multiplex PCR, and the TCRdb table lists in-frame clones only, not all of them. The data contain around 2.1 million clones, about 92% of them singletons. Sequencing input: naive CD8+ T cells from PBMCs. These receptors were obtained from a young man in good health. Some clones in this sample may be carry-over from other donors' samples. Each CDR3 is given with its conserved first and last residue. A D gene is named only where the DNA matches it firmly. The size entry is marked missing in some rows and otherwise reads once, few, many or a size class.

d_gene,v_gene,abundance,j_gene,CDR3aa,CDR3nt
NA,TRBV7-9,NA,TRBJ1-4,CASSQGGAPSATNEKLFF,TGTGCCAGCAGCCAAGGGGGGGCGCCTTCTGCAACTAATGAAAAACTGTTTTTT
NA,TRBV27,NA,TRBJ2-1,CASRGYQGPYNEQFF,TGTGCCAGCAGGGGGTACCAAGGCCCCTACAATGAGCAGTTCTTC
TRBD1,TRBV7-3,NA,TRBJ2-7,CASSSWDRGAYEQYF,TGTGCCAGCAGCTCCTGGGACAGGGGCGCGTACGAGCAGTACTTC
NA,TRBV9,NA,TRBJ1-2,CASSTRDTYGYTF,TGTGCCAGCAGCACGAGGGATACCTATGGCTACACCTTC
TRBD1,TRBV27,NA,TRBJ1-5,CASSEGTGGSNQPQHF,TGTGCCAGCAGTGAGGGGACAGGGGGTAGCAATCAGCCCCAGCATTTT
NA,TRBV7-9,NA,TRBJ2-2,CASIPPHSWGRNTGELFF,TGTGCCAGCATCCCCCCCCATTCGTGGGGCCGGAACACCGGGGAGCTGTTTTTT
TRBD1,TRBV10-3,NA,TRBJ2-2,CAISGPRDRGDTGELFF,TGTGCCATCAGTGGACCCCGGGACAGGGGTGACACCGGGGAGCTGTTTTTT
TRBD2,TRBV2,NA,TRBJ2-1,CASRSGLAAYNEQFF,TGTGCCAGCAGGTCGGGACTAGCGGCCTACAATGAGCAGTTCTTC
NA,TRBV28,NA,TRBJ2-7,CASSSGGILHEQYF,TGTGCCAGCAGTTCGGGTGGCATTCTCCACGAGCAGTACTTC
NA,TRBV5-1,NA,TRBJ1-1,CASSPARGQGYNTEAFF,TGCGCCAGCAGCCCGGCCCGAGGCCAGGGATACAACACTGAAGCTTTCTTT
NA,TRBV4-3,NA,TRBJ2-7,CASSQDRLAEQYF,TGCGCCAGCAGCCAAGATCGCCTAGCGGAGCAGTACTTC
NA,TRBV27,NA,TRBJ2-2,CASSLSGRIYTGELFF,TGTGCCAGCAGTTTATCGGGAAGAATTTACACCGGGGAGCTGTTTTTT
NA,TRBV6-5,NA,TRBJ2-1,CASSYQGLLHEQFF,TGTGCCAGCAGTTATCAGGGCCTCCTCCATGAGCAGTTCTTC
TRBD1,TRBV19,NA,TRBJ1-2,CASARDREGIYGYTF,TGTGCCAGTGCTCGGGACAGGGAAGGGATCTATGGCTACACCTTC
NA,TRBV5-6,once,TRBJ2-1,CASSPTPSSYNEQFF,TGTGCCAGCAGCCCAACGCCATCATCATACAATGAGCAGTTCTTC
TRBD2,TRBV6-6,NA,TRBJ2-5,CALGGGGVETQYF,TGTGCCCTCGGGGGGGGAGGGGTGGAGACCCAGTACTTC
NA,TRBV10-3,NA,TRBJ2-3,CAISESGGSDTQYF,TGTGCCATCAGTGAGTCAGGGGGATCAGATACGCAGTATTTT
NA,TRBV29-1,NA,TRBJ2-7,CSGLNLAQGPYEQYF,TGCAGCGGACTGAACTTAGCACAGGGCCCCTACGAGCAGTACTTC
NA,TRBV28,NA,TRBJ2-2,CASSWGTGELFF,TGTGCCAGCAGTTGGGGCACCGGGGAGCTGTTTTTT
NA,TRBV7-9,NA,TRBJ1-1,CASTWGDGNTEAFF,TGTGCCAGCACCTGGGGGGACGGGAACACTGAAGCTTTCTTT
NA,TRBV11-2,NA,TRBJ1-4,CASSLGIEKLFF,TGTGCCAGCAGCTTAGGGATTGAAAAACTGTTTTTT
NA,TRBV28,NA,TRBJ2-2,CASTFRGGTGELFF,TGTGCCAGCACCTTCAGGGGAGGCACCGGGGAGCTGTTTTTT
NA,TRBV19,NA,TRBJ1-1,CASRDGRKNTEAFF,TGTGCCAGTAGAGACGGACGTAAGAACACTGAAGCTTTCTTT
TRBD1,TRBV11-1,NA,TRBJ1-2,CASSLTGVEGYTF,TGTGCCAGCAGCTTAACAGGGGTTGAAGGCTACACCTTC
TRBD2,TRBV28,NA,TRBJ2-1,CASSPRLAGGYEQFF,TGTGCCAGCAGCCCCAGACTAGCCGGAGGGTATGAGCAGTTCTTC
NA,TRBV28,NA,TRBJ2-5,CASAMVTDPSVEETQYF,TGTGCCAGCGCGATGGTTACAGACCCATCCGTAGAAGAGACCCAGTACTTC
TRBD2,TRBV6-5,NA,TRBJ2-7,CASRRAGGLYEQYF,TGTGCCAGCAGGCGAGCGGGAGGCTTGTACGAGCAGTACTTC
NA,TRBV9,NA,TRBJ2-2,CASSDYTGELFF,TGTGCCAGCAGTGATTACACCGGGGAGCTGTTTTTT
NA,TRBV13,NA,TRBJ1-2,CASSLGRKLYGYTF,TGTGCCAGCAGCCTGGGACGGAAGTTATATGGCTACACCTTC
NA,TRBV5-1,once,TRBJ2-5,CASSLGGRETQYF,TGCGCCAGCAGCTTAGGGGGTCGAGAGACCCAGTACTTC
TRBD1,TRBV6-1,NA,TRBJ1-2,CASSELARRGPLPYGYTF,TGTGCCAGCAGTGAATTAGCGAGGAGGGGGCCCCTTCCCTATGGCTACACCTTC
NA,TRBV11-2,NA,TRBJ2-5,CASSLVKETQYF,TGTGCCAGCAGCTTAGTTAAAGAGACCCAGTACTTC
TRBD2,TRBV6-5,NA,TRBJ2-7,CASNLLAGGEQYF,TGTGCCAGCAATCTACTAGCGGGAGGGGAGCAGTACTTC
TRBD2,TRBV4-3,NA,TRBJ2-2,CASSQGVGWEGTGELFF,TGCGCCAGCAGCCAAGGTGTTGGATGGGAGGGCACCGGGGAGCTGTTTTTT
NA,TRBV30,NA,TRBJ1-2,CAWSIQGNYGYTF,TGTGCCTGGAGTATTCAGGGTAACTATGGCTACACCTTC
TRBD2,TRBV10-3,NA,TRBJ2-7,CAISWTSGGSSYEQYF,TGTGCCATCAGCTGGACTAGCGGGGGAAGCTCCTACGAGCAGTACTTC
NA,TRBV5-6,once,TRBJ2-1,CASTHGGGTYNEQFF,TGTGCCTCAACCCACGGGGGCGGGACCTACAATGAGCAGTTCTTC
NA,TRBV4-3,NA,TRBJ2-2,CASSQGSRGGTGELFF,TGCGCCAGCAGCCAAGGGTCCAGGGGAGGCACCGGGGAGCTGTTTTTT
TRBD2,TRBV2,once,TRBJ2-1,CASSRAGSLAGGPVNEQFF,TGTGCCAGCAGCCGGGCGGGGTCCCTAGCGGGAGGGCCGGTCAATGAGCAGTTCTTC
TRBD1,TRBV5-1,NA,TRBJ1-4,CASSQHRGQAEKLFF,TGCGCCAGCAGCCAGCACAGGGGCCAGGCGGAAAAACTGTTTTTT
TRBD2,TRBV29-1,once,TRBJ2-7,CSVEDYTAGRGTYEQYF,TGCAGCGTTGAAGACTATACCGCAGGGAGGGGCACCTACGAGCAGTACTTC
NA,TRBV4-1,once,TRBJ2-1,CASSRGHEQFF,TGCGCCAGCAGCCGAGGACATGAGCAGTTCTTC
NA,TRBV6-5,NA,TRBJ2-1,CASSYLEGAVNEQFF,TGTGCCAGCAGTTACTTAGAAGGGGCTGTTAATGAGCAGTTCTTC
NA,TRBV6-1,NA,TRBJ2-4,CASSPRGAAKNIQYF,TGTGCCAGCAGCCCCCGGGGGGCAGCCAAAAACATTCAGTACTTC
TRBD1,TRBV6-5,NA,TRBJ1-4,CASSYLGTGPNEKLFF,TGTGCCAGCAGTTACCTAGGGACAGGGCCAAATGAAAAACTGTTTTTT
NA,TRBV7-8,once,TRBJ2-3,CASSLRSSTDTQYF,TGTGCCAGCAGCCTGAGGTCTAGCACAGATACGCAGTATTTT
NA,TRBV19,NA,TRBJ2-7,CASTLGTGDYEQYF,TGTGCCAGTACCTTGGGGACGGGAGATTACGAGCAGTACTTC